These 31 T cell receptor beta chains originate from one sample sequenced in a study of read filtering for tumor transcriptome and immune sequencing. This library used roughly 370 ng RNA and molecular barcoded adaptors spanning alpha/delta and beta/gamma chains. TCRdb reprocessed the reads via MiXCR and lists one record per CDR3 protein. The repertoire holds roughly 38,000 distinct CDR3 sequences, with roughly 13% as singletons. Sequencing was performed on a population of CD138-negative cells sorted from bone marrow. The origin of the receptors is a donor at least 40 years old with multiple myeloma.

This clonotype was counted between two and nine times. The rearrangement links TRBV11-2 to TRBJ2-1, with 8 bases that match TRBD2. Trimming removed 2 bases from V and 10 bases from J; junction bases left unmatched: 7. Germline V gene lookup returns CDR1 SGHAT and CDR2 FQNNGV. The CDR3 runs to 14 residues. CDR3 loop: CASSLRAGAEEQFF. The CDR3 bases are TGTGCCAGCAGCTTACGAGCGGGAGCAGAGGAGCAGTTCTTC.

The genes are TRBV20-1 and TRBJ2-1; 12 positions match TRBD2. The V segment lost 4 bases and the J segment 0 bases; nucleotides outside the gene matches: 10. The germline V gene encodes CDR1 DFQATT and CDR2 SNEGSKA (reference sequence). The CDR3 extends over 18 amino acids. The CDR3 reads CSAIGLAGGPISYNEQFF. As DNA, the CDR3 is TGCAGTGCTATCGGGCTAGCGGGAGGGCCGATCTCCTACAATGAGCAGTTCTTC.

In the case of this clonotype: At one boundary the junction diverges from the germline segment, which might be a read error. J is TRBJ2-3 and V is TRBV7-2; weak D call: TRBD2 (5 bases). The V gene's germline CDR1 is SGHTA and CDR2 FQGNSA. The CDR3 spans 15 residues. CDR3 sequence reads: CASSLDWTGTDTRYF. The DNA of the CDR3 is TGTGCCAGCAGCTTAGATTGGACTGGCACAGATACGCGGTATTTT.

The rearrangement uses TRBV14 and TRBJ2-1; 11 bases are shared with TRBD2. Germline CDR1 and CDR2: SGHDN and FVKESK. The CDR3 is 18 residues long. The J segment lost 1 base and the V segment lost 5 bases, leaving 10 bases of the junction unmatched. CDR3 sequence: CASSARRLAGPSYNEQFF. The CDR3 DNA reads as TGTGCCAGCAGCGCACGTAGACTAGCGGGACCATCCTACAATGAGCAGTTCTTC.

At least ten counts were recorded for this clonotype. The gene calls are TRBV30 and TRBJ1-4; maybe TRBD1 (5 bases). CDR3 length equals 12 residues. Germline CDR1 and CDR2: GTSNPN and SVGIG (reference sequence). Trimming left V 3 bases short and J 8 bases short, with 10 bases between. This chain's CDR3 is CAWRRTPEKLFF. The CDR3 DNA follows: TGTGCCTGGAGGAGGACACCAGAAAAACTGTTTTTT.

V is TRBV20-1 and J is TRBJ2-5; D remains unclear. Trimming stripped 1 base from V and 1 base from J, with 4 bases between. From germline, CDR1 is DFQATT and CDR2 SNEGSKA (reference sequence). The CDR3 loop spans 12 amino acids. For the CDR3, the DNA is TGCAGTGCTAGAGCCCTCCAAGAGACCCAGTACTTC. It codes for CSARALQETQYF.

This clonotype was found many times. The chain links TRBV7-2 to TRBJ1-2; D perhaps matches TRBD1 (5 bases). Germline CDR1 reads SGHTA; CDR2 reads FQGNSA. This CDR3 contains 15 residues. V lost 0 bases and J 2 bases, leaving 10 bases between the germline ends. The chain's CDR3 is CASSLAAGSNYGYTF. The CDR3 DNA follows: TGTGCCAGCAGCTTAGCGGCAGGGTCCAACTATGGCTACACCTTC.

This clonotype was seen ten or more times. The gene calls are TRBV20-1 and TRBJ2-7; no firm D call. Per germline, CDR1 DFQATT and CDR2 SNEGSKA (reference sequence). The CDR3 runs 11 residues. V lost 0 bases and J 4 bases, leaving 4 bases between the germline ends. This CDR3 reads CSAREGYEQYF. CDR3 bases: TGCAGTGCTAGAGAGGGTTACGAGCAGTACTTC.

The sample holds many counts of this clonotype. The V call is TRBV7-8, the J call TRBJ2-5; D possibly corresponds to TRBD2 (6 bases). The germline V gene encodes CDR1 SGHVS and CDR2 FQNEAQ. With 2 bases removed from V and 5 bases from J, the gap between germline ends came to 12 bases. The CDR3 is 14 amino acids. CDR3 DNA sequence: TGTGCCAGCAGCTTAAGGAGGGTTTGGGAGACCCAGTACTTC. It yields the protein CASSLRRVWETQYF.

Remarks on this clonotype: This may arise from a read error, as a much more abundant clone is one base away. The V and J genes are TRBV3-1 and TRBJ1-1; 7 bases match TRBD1. The germline CDR1 and CDR2 sequences are LGHDT and YNNKEL (reference sequence). CDR3 length: 12 amino acids. CDR3 coding DNA: TGTGCCAGCAAAGGGACAGACACTGAAGCTTCCTTT. The encoded protein is CASKGTDTEASF. Based on the CDR3 plus reference TRBV3-1 and TRBJ1-1, the full variable domain is DTAVSQTPKYLVTQMGNDKSIKCEQNLGHDTMYWYKQDSKKFLKIMFSYNNKELIINETVPNRFSPKSPDKAHLNLHINSLELGDSAVYFCASKGTDTEASFGQGTRLTVV.

This clonotype came up a few times. The rearrangement links TRBV20-1 to TRBJ1-5; TRBD1 might be the D (6 bases). Germline CDR1 is DFQATT and CDR2 is SNEGSKA (reference sequence). The CDR3 is 14 amino acids. Between the trimmed V and J ends, which lost 6 bases and 5 bases, there was a span of 17 bases. The CDR3: CSAQYPGGHQPQHF. The CDR3 DNA reads as TGCAGTGCCCAATATCCCGGGGGCCATCAGCCCCAGCATTTT.

This clonotype has at least ten counts. The chain joins TRBV3-1 to TRBJ2-6, with D tentatively TRBD2 (6 bases). Trimming took off 0 bases at V and 2 bases at J, with 8 bases between the two ends. Germline V gene lookup returns CDR1 LGHDT and CDR2 YNNKEL (reference sequence). CDR3 size: 16 residues. CDR3 sequence (DNA): TGTGCCAGCAGCCAAGAACCGGGGGCTGGGGCCAACGTCCTGACTTTC. Translated, it gives CASSQEPGAGANVLTF.

This clonotype was observed many times. The V gene is TRBV30, the J gene TRBJ1-1; tentatively, D is TRBD1 (6 bases). CDR1 is GTSNPN and CDR2 is SVGIG in the germline V gene (reference sequence). V gave up 0 bases and J gave up 9 bases, with 23 bases separating them. The CDR3 covers 16 residues. CDR3 amino acids: CAWSVRGLARKTKAFF. The CDR3 coding sequence is TGTGCCTGGAGTGTACGGGGGCTAGCTCGCAAAACGAAAGCTTTCTTT.

A few counts support this clonotype. The chain is built from TRBV11-1 and TRBJ2-5; 7 bases match TRBD2. Germline V gene data show CDR1 as SGHAT and CDR2 as FQDESV (reference sequence). CDR3 length: 16 amino acids. The V gene end was trimmed by 5 bases and the J gene end by 3 bases; junction bases not matched to a gene: 12. The CDR3 coding sequence is TGTGCCAGCAGCCCCTCTTTCGGGCTAGCGGAAGAGACCCAGTACTTC. Residues: CASSPSFGLAEETQYF.

The table lists this clonotype with many counts. CDR3 protein: CASSSRPGTEANTGELFF. The CDR3, as DNA: TGTGCCAGCAGCTCACGTCCCGGGACAGAGGCGAACACCGGGGAGCTGTTTTTT. The chain has TRBV7-2 and TRBJ2-2, with 7 bases lining up with TRBD1. V trimming: 4 bases; J trimming: 0 bases; junction bases outside the gene matches: 11. CDR1 and CDR2 from the germline V gene are SGHTA and FQGNSA. This CDR3 has 18 residues.

As concerns this clonotype: A much larger clonotype is one base distant, so this may be a read error. J is TRBJ2-1 and V is TRBV20-1, with TRBD2 matching 10 bases. The V gene's germline CDR1 is DFQATT and CDR2 SNEGSKA (reference sequence). J lost 6 bases, V lost 0 bases, and 8 bases had no gene match. The CDR3 consists of 16 residues. The CDR3 DNA follows: TGCAGTGCTAGAGATCGTGCTAGCGGGAGTATCAATGAGCAGTTCTTC. Translation gives CSARDRASGSINEQFF.

This clonotype is a singleton in its sample. A read error is likely here: a far larger clone is one base away. The rearrangement uses TRBV6-1 and TRBJ2-1, with D unclear. Germline values: CDR1 MNHNS, CDR2 SASEGT. This CDR3 contains 11 residues. CDR3: CGSSYLNEQFF. The CDR3 bases are TGTGGCAGCAGTTACCTTAATGAGCAGTTCTTC.

This clonotype was picked up many times. This chain joins TRBV11-3 and TRBJ2-1; perhaps D is TRBD1 or TRBD2 (5 bases each). Germline assignment: CDR1 SGHNT and CDR2 YENEEA. This CDR3 has 17 residues. Deletions cut 5 bases from V and 6 bases from J, with 23 bases between. The DNA for the CDR3 is TGTGCCAGCAGCCGATCGGGATGGGGGTATGTTGGCAATGAGCAGTTCTTC. Protein product: CASSRSGWGYVGNEQFF.

This clonotype was counted at least ten times. J is TRBJ2-1 and V is TRBV4-1; the match to TRBD2 covers 15 bases. The CDR3 covers 17 residues. Germline CDR1 and CDR2: MGHRA and YSYEKL. J was trimmed by 2 bases and V by 3 bases; bases with no gene match: 2. CDR3 DNA: TGCGCCAGCAGCCAGGGACTAGCGGGAGGTCCCTACAATGAGCAGTTCTTC. Residues: CASSQGLAGGPYNEQFF.

This clonotype was seen many times. CDR3 nucleotide sequence: TGCAGCGTACTCGGAACTCGATCCAATGAGCAGTTCTTC. This sequence encodes CSVLGTRSNEQFF. The V and J genes are TRBV29-1 and TRBJ2-1; D ambiguous. Trimming left V 6 bases short and J 6 bases short, with 15 bases between. From germline, CDR1 is SQVTM and CDR2 ANQGSEA. The CDR3 is 13 amino acids.

This clonotype was seen at least ten times. The chain has TRBV6-5 and TRBJ1-1; the D is unclear. Looked up from germline, CDR1 is MNHEY and CDR2 is SVGAGI. The CDR3 is 13 amino acids. The V end lost 7 bases, the J end lost 1 base, and 10 bases lay between the germline ends. CDR3 region: CASNRDGNTEAFF. As DNA, the CDR3 is TGTGCCAGCAACCGTGACGGGAACACTGAAGCTTTCTTT.

The chain has TRBV4-2 and TRBJ2-2, with a possible D match to TRBD2 (6 bases). This CDR3 is 16 amino acids long. With 4 bases removed from V and 4 bases from J, the gap between germline ends came to 16 bases. CDR1 and CDR2 (germline): LGHNA, YNFKEQ. CDR3 sequence (DNA): TGTGCCAGCAGCCTAGATCTGGGACTTGCCACCGGGGAGCTGTTTTTT. Protein product: CASSLDLGLATGELFF.

This clonotype was observed at least ten times. The junction differs from germline at one of its ends, possibly a read error. The chain recombines TRBV28 with TRBJ2-1; D is undetermined. CDR3 size: 14 residues. Germline V gene sequence: CDR1 MDHEN, CDR2 SYDVKM. CDR3 loop: CASSSIGTLSEQLF. For the CDR3, the DNA is TGTGCCAGCAGTTCGATAGGTACCCTCAGTGAGCAGCTCTTC.

This clonotype was detected only a few times. The J gene is TRBJ2-3, the V gene TRBV7-9; either TRBD1 or TRBD2 may supply D (5 bases each). The CDR3 covers 14 residues. Trimming stripped 3 bases from V and 6 bases from J, with 13 bases between. The V gene's germline CDR1 is SEHNR and CDR2 FQNEAQ (reference sequence). CDR3 bases: TGTGCCAGCAGCTTTGTGCCCGGGGCGGATACGCAGTATTTT. Translating it yields CASSFVPGADTQYF.

This clonotype was detected many times. V usage is TRBV28 and J usage is TRBJ2-1; D is uncertain. This CDR3 has 12 amino acids. From germline, CDR1 is MDHEN and CDR2 SYDVKM. V shed 6 bases and J shed 10 bases, with 13 bases lying between them. The CDR3 region is CASSPSGNEQFF. The CDR3 DNA follows: TGTGCCAGCAGCCCCTCTGGAAACGAGCAGTTCTTC.

Comment on this clonotype: A read error is possible here, since a much larger clone lies one base away. The chain links TRBV4-3 to TRBJ2-2, with TRBD1 as a possible D gene (5 bases). From germline, CDR1 is LGHNA and CDR2 YSLEER. CDR3 length: 15 residues. The CDR3 spells CVSSQEAGITGELFF. The CDR3 coding sequence is TGCGTCAGCAGCCAAGAAGCAGGGATTACCGGGGAGCTGTTTTTT.

The chain joins TRBV24-1 to TRBJ2-5; D is unresolved. This CDR3 is built from 15 residues. The V end was cut by 6 bases, the J end by 5 bases, with 18 bases between. Germline CDR1 and CDR2: KGHDR and SFDVKD. In DNA, the CDR3 is TGTGCCACCAGTAAGTCTTATGGCGGAAGGGAGACCCAGTACTTC. It yields the protein CATSKSYGGRETQYF.

This clonotype has at least ten counts. This chain links TRBV6-1 with TRBJ2-5, with 7 bases that match TRBD1. Germline V CDR1 and CDR2: MNHNS, SASEGT. V lost 6 bases to trimming and J lost 3 bases; unmatched junction nucleotides: 4. The CDR3 is 13 residues long. Written as DNA, the CDR3 is TGTGCCAGCAGAGGGACAGCCAAAGAGACCCAGTACTTC. It encodes CASRGTAKETQYF.

In this sample, this clonotype turned up many times. This chain connects TRBV7-2 to TRBJ2-5; D gene unclear. The CDR3 is 13 amino acids. Germline V gene lookup returns CDR1 SGHTA and CDR2 FQGNSA. V lost 7 bases and J lost 1, with 10 bases in between. The CDR3 is CASTPYTQETQYF. In nucleotides, the CDR3 is TGTGCCAGCACCCCGTACACCCAAGAGACCCAGTACTTC. The full variable domain, completed using reference TRBV7-2 and TRBJ2-5, is GAGVSQSPSNKVTEKGKDVELRCDPISGHTALYWYRQSLGQGLEFLIYFQGNSAPDKSGLPSDRFSAERTGGSVSTLTIQRTQQEDSAVYLCASTPYTQETQYFGPGTRLLVL.

This clonotype was seen at least ten times. This chain uses TRBV7-9 with TRBJ1-6; D perhaps matches TRBD1 (5 bases). Trimming stripped 3 bases from V and 9 bases from J, with 12 bases between. The germline gives CDR1 SEHNR, CDR2 FQNEAQ (reference sequence). The CDR3 runs 14 residues. CDR3: CASSFGQGVSPLHF. CDR3 DNA sequence: TGTGCCAGCAGCTTCGGGCAGGGTGTTTCACCCCTCCACTTT.

This clonotype was seen a few times. The rearrangement uses TRBV28 and TRBJ2-5, with 11 bases lining up with TRBD2. Germline V gene data show CDR1 as MDHEN and CDR2 as SYDVKM. The junction had 9 bases not matched to a gene; V was cut back by 7 bases and J by 5 bases. The CDR3 runs 15 residues. CDR3 sequence reads: CASKYTSGSHETQYF. The CDR3 region has the DNA TGTGCCAGCAAGTACACTAGCGGGAGTCACGAGACCCAGTACTTC.